Listed here are 18 T cell receptor beta chains from one sample, sequenced in a study of blood T cell repertoires in COVID-19. This table comes from immunoSEQ multiplex PCR, and its TCRdb copy is limited to in-frame clones, with some not included. The sample includes roughly 260,000 clones, less than 90% of them seen just once. The sample was peripheral blood. The origin of the receptors is a man aged 55 to 70 who had recovered from COVID-19.

The V and J genes are TRBV6-5 and TRBJ1-1; 8 bases are shared with TRBD1. The CDR3 consists of 12 residues. Germline lookup yields CDR1 MNHEY and CDR2 SVGAGI. V dropped 5 bases and J dropped 4; count of bases not matched to a gene: 0. Here the CDR3 DNA reads TGTGCCAGCAGTACAGGGGGCACTGAAGCTTTCTTT. Its translation is CASSTGGTEAFF.

This sequence joins TRBV3-1 (or the pseudogene TRBV3-2) and TRBJ1-4; TRBD1 aligns across 7 bases. The CDR3 is 17 amino acids. Germline trimming cut 4 bases from V and 3 bases from J; bases unmatched to any gene: 11. Germline V CDR1 and CDR2: LGHDT, YNNKEL (reference sequence). The CDR3 region has the DNA TGTGCCAGCAGCCCCAAGGCGACAGGGTTTGCTAATGAAAAACTGTTTTTT. This gives the protein CASSPKATGFANEKLFF.

The J gene is TRBJ2-7, the V gene TRBV19, with 8 bases that match TRBD1. The CDR3 spans 15 residues. The V and J ends lost 0 bases and 3 bases, in that order; junction bases with no gene match: 4. CDR1 and CDR2 from the germline V gene are LNHDA and SQIVND (reference sequence). The CDR3 DNA sequence: TGTGCCAGTAGTATAGACTTACAGGGGGGCTACGAGCAGTACTTC. Encoded protein: CASSIDLQGGYEQYF.

The genes are TRBV7-9 and TRBJ1-3, with TRBD1 matching over 7 bases. The length of the CDR3 is 15 residues. J gave up 0 bases and V 7 bases, and 6 bases lay outside the gene matches. From germline, CDR1 is SEHNR and CDR2 FQNEAQ (reference sequence). The CDR3 region is CASTLRQGSGNTIYF. CDR3 coding DNA: TGTGCCAGCACGCTACGACAGGGCTCTGGAAACACCATATATTTT.

The chain employs TRBV9 and TRBJ1-2, with a possible D match to TRBD1 (6 bases). The CDR3 consists of 14 residues. V was pared by 6 bases and J by 2 bases, with 14 bases between. From germline, CDR1 is SGDLS and CDR2 YYNGEE. In DNA form, the CDR3 reads TGTGCCAGCACCTGGACAGACACAAACTATGGCTACACCTTC. Protein sequence: CASTWTDTNYGYTF.

The J gene is TRBJ1-1, the V gene TRBV6-1; the D is unclear. V was cut by 0 bases and J by 10 bases, with 9 bases left in between. This CDR3 comprises 12 residues. Germline V gene data show CDR1 as MNHNS and CDR2 as SASEGT. This chain's CDR3 is CASSEAIWRAFF. In DNA form, the CDR3 reads TGTGCCAGCAGTGAAGCCATCTGGAGAGCTTTCTTT.

The chain carries TRBV18 and TRBJ1-2; 7 bases match TRBD1. This CDR3 contains 15 residues. The J segment lost 7 bases and the V segment lost 5 bases, leaving 13 bases of the junction unmatched. Per the germline V gene, CDR1 is KGHSH and CDR2 is LQKENI. CDR3 region: CASSDDNRGGRGYTF. CDR3 DNA sequence: TGTGCCAGCTCAGACGATAACAGGGGCGGACGTGGCTACACCTTC.

The V call is TRBV5-1, the J call TRBJ1-3; no firm D call. Per the germline V gene, CDR1 is SGHRS and CDR2 is YFSETQ. CDR3 length equals 14 residues. V gave up 3 bases and J gave up 2 bases, with 9 bases separating them. The CDR3 loop reads CASSSGAPGNTIYF. CDR3 coding DNA: TGCGCCAGCAGCTCGGGAGCTCCTGGAAACACCATATATTTT. Full variable domain (missing parts from reference TRBV5-1 and TRBJ1-3): KAGVTQTPRYLIKTRGQQVTLSCSPISGHRSVSWYQQTPGQGLQFLFEYFSETQRNKGNFPGRFSGRQFSNSRSEMNVSTLELGDSALYLCASSSGAPGNTIYFGEGSWLTVV.

The rearrangement links TRBV19 to TRBJ2-1; the D gene is possibly TRBD2 (5 bases). V lost 11 bases and J lost 0, with 20 bases in between. CDR3 length equals 16 residues. The germline V gene encodes CDR1 LNHDA and CDR2 SQIVND (reference sequence). For the CDR3, the DNA is TGTGCCGCTACACGGACCGCCGGGAACTCCTACAATGAGCAGTTCTTC. As protein: CAATRTAGNSYNEQFF.

The chain joins TRBV19 to TRBJ1-5; no firm D call. V lost 1 base to trimming and J lost 6 bases, with 7 bases between them. This CDR3 region has 13 residues. CDR1 is LNHDA and CDR2 is SQIVND in the germline V gene (reference sequence). The CDR3 region is CASSIAWSQPQHF. The CDR3, as DNA: TGTGCCAGTAGTATAGCCTGGAGTCAGCCCCAGCATTTT.

This chain connects TRBV11-3 to TRBJ2-6; 9 bases line up with TRBD1. V was pared by 3 bases and J by 1 base, with 1 base of the junction left unmatched. The germline V gene has CDR1 SGHNT and CDR2 YENEEA. The CDR3 runs to 16 residues. CDR3 in amino acids: CASSLTGGSGANVLTF. The CDR3 DNA reads as TGTGCCAGCAGCTTGACAGGGGGTTCTGGGGCCAACGTCCTGACTTTC.

The chain couples TRBV18 to TRBJ2-5; 7 nucleotides line up with TRBD2. V was pared by 1 base and J by 1 base, with 9 bases of the junction left unmatched. There are 17 residues in the CDR3. Germline V CDR1 and CDR2: KGHSH, LQKENI. For the CDR3, the DNA is TGTGCCAGCTCACCACGTAGCGGGCAACCTCTCCAAGAGACCCAGTACTTC. Translated, it gives CASSPRSGQPLQETQYF.

The chain couples TRBV7-2 to TRBJ1-2; a possible D gene is TRBD1 (6 bases). This CDR3 has 15 amino acids. Germline-derived CDR1 and CDR2 are SGHTA and FQGNSA. V lost 5 bases and J 5 bases, leaving 18 bases between the germline ends. CDR3 protein: CASSRGSQGQYGYTF. The CDR3 region has the DNA TGTGCCAGCAGCAGGGGGTCGCAGGGGCAATATGGCTACACCTTC.

This sequence joins TRBV6-5 and TRBJ2-1, with D perhaps matching TRBD2 (5 bases). This CDR3 has 15 residues. The ends were cut back, 2 bases at V and 2 bases at J, with 10 bases in the middle. Germline V CDR1 and CDR2: MNHEY, SVGAGI. CDR3 protein: CASSYRGLTYNEQFF. In DNA form, the CDR3 reads TGTGCCAGCAGTTACCGAGGGCTTACCTACAATGAGCAGTTCTTC.

This sequence joins TRBV7-9 and TRBJ1-3; tentative D call: TRBD1 (6 bases). The CDR3 length is 15 residues. V was pared by 5 bases and J by 2 bases, with 13 bases between. Per the germline V gene, CDR1 is SEHNR and CDR2 is FQNEAQ (reference sequence). The CDR3 here is CASSRSGVAGNTIYF. CDR3 sequence (DNA): TGTGCCAGCAGCCGTTCAGGGGTTGCTGGAAACACCATATATTTT.

The chain combines TRBV7-2 with TRBJ1-1, with D possibly matching TRBD1 (6 bases). V was trimmed by 1 base and J by 1 base, leaving 10 bases between them. The length of the CDR3 is 15 residues. The germline V gene has CDR1 SGHTA and CDR2 FQGNSA. In nucleotides, the CDR3 is TGTGCCAGCAGCTTAGGCAGGACAGCGAACACTGAAGCTTTCTTT. Its translation: CASSLGRTANTEAFF.

The chain employs TRBV19 and TRBJ1-4; 9 positions match TRBD1. The CDR3 runs 13 residues. The V and J ends lost 4 bases and 8 bases, in that order; junction bases with no gene match: 2. Germline CDR1 and CDR2: LNHDA and SQIVND (reference sequence). The CDR3 DNA is TGTGCCAGTAGTACTGGACAGGGGGAAAAACTGTTTTTT. Translation: CASSTGQGEKLFF.

The chain joins TRBV5-1 to TRBJ2-2; 8 bases are a match to TRBD1. V was pared by 0 bases and J by 5 bases, with 9 bases of the junction left unmatched. The germline gives CDR1 SGHRS, CDR2 YFSETQ. The CDR3 extends over 17 amino acids. In DNA, the CDR3 is TGCGCCAGCAGCTTGGCCTTGACAGGGGCTGGGACCGGGGAGCTGTTTTTT. Its translation is CASSLALTGAGTGELFF.